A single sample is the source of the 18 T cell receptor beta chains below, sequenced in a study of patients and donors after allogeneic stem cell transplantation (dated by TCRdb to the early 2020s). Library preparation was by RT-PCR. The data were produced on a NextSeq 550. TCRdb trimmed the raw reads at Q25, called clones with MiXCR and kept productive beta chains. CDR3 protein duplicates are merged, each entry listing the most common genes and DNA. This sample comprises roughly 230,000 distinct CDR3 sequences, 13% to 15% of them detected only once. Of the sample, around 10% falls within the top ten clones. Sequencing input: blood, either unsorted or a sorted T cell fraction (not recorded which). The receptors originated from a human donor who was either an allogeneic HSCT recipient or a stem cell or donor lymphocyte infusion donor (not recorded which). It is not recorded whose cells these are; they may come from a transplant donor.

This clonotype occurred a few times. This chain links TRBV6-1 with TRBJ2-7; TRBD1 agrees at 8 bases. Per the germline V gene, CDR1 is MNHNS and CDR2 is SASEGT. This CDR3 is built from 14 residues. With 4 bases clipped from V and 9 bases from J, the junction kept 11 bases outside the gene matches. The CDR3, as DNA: TGTGCCAGCAGTGGTTGGGGAAACAGGGGGTTGCAGTACTTC. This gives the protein CASSGWGNRGLQYF.

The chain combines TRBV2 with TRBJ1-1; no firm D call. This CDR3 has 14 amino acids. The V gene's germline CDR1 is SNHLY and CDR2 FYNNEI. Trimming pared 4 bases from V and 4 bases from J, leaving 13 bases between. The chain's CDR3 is CASSAGGVATEAFF. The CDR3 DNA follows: TGTGCCAGCAGTGCGGGAGGCGTGGCCACTGAAGCTTTCTTT.

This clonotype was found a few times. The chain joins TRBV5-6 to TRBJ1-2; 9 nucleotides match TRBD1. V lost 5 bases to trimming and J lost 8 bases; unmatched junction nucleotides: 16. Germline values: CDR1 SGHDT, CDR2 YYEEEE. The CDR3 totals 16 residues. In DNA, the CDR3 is TGTGCCAGCAGTTATGGGCTTACAGGGGGCGCGAAGGGCTACACCTTC. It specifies CASSYGLTGGAKGYTF.

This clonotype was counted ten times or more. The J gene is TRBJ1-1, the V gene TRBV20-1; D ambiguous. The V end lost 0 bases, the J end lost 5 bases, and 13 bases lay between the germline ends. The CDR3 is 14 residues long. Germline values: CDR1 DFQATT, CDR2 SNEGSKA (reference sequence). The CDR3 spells CSARDHRTVTEAFF. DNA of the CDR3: TGCAGTGCTAGAGATCATAGGACGGTGACTGAAGCTTTCTTT.

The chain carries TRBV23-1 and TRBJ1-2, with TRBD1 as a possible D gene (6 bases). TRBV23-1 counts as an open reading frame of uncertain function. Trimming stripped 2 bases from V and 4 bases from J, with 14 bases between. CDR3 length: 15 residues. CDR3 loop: CASSQRGQPGYGYTF. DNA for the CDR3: TGCGCCAGCAGTCAACGAGGACAGCCGGGCTATGGCTACACCTTC.

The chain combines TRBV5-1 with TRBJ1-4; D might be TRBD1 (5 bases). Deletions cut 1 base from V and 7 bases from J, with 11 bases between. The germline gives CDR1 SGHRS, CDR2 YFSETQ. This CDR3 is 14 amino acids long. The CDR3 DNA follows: TGCGCCAGCAGCTTGACTGGGACCAGTGAAAAACTGTTTTTT. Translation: CASSLTGTSEKLFF. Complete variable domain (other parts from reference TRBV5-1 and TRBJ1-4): KAGVTQTPRYLIKTRGQQVTLSCSPISGHRSVSWYQQTPGQGLQFLFEYFSETQRNKGNFPGRFSGRQFSNSRSEMNVSTLELGDSALYLCASSLTGTSEKLFFGSGTQLSVL.

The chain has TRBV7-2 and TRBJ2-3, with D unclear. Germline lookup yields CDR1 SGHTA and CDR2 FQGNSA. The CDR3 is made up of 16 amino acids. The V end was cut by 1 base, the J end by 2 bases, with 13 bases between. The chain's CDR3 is CASSLVAGRLTDTQYF. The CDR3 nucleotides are TGTGCCAGCAGCTTAGTGGCCGGTCGGCTCACAGATACGCAGTATTTT.

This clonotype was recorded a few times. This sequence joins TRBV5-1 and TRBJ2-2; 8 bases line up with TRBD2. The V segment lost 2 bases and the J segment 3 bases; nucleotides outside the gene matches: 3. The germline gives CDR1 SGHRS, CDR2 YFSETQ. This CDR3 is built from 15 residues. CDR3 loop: CASSLRAGDTGELFF. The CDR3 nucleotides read TGCGCCAGCAGCTTAAGAGCGGGAGACACCGGGGAGCTGTTTTTT. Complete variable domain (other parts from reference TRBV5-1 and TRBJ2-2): KAGVTQTPRYLIKTRGQQVTLSCSPISGHRSVSWYQQTPGQGLQFLFEYFSETQRNKGNFPGRFSGRQFSNSRSEMNVSTLELGDSALYLCASSLRAGDTGELFFGEGSRLTVL.

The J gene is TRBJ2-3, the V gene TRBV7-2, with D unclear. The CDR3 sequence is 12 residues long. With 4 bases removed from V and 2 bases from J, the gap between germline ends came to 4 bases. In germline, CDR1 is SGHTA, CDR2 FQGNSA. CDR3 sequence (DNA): TGTGCCAGCAGCTCGCTCACAGATACGCAGTATTTT. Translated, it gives CASSSLTDTQYF.

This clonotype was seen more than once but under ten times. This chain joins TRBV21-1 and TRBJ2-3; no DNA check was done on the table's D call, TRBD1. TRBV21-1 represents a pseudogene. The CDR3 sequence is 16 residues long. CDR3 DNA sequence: TGTGCCAGCAGCAACCCCGCCGACAGGGTGAACCATACGCAGTATTTT. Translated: CASSNPADRVNHTQYF.

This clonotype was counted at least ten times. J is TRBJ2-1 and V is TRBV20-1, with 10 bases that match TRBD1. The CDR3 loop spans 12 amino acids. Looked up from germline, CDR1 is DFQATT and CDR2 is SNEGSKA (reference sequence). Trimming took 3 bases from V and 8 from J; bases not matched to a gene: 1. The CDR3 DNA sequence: TGCAGTGCTAGTGGACAGGGGGATGAGCAGTTCTTC. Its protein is CSASGQGDEQFF.

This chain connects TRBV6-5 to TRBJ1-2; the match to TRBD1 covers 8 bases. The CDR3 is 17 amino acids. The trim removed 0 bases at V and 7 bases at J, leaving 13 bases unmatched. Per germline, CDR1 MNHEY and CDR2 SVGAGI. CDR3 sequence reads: CASSYSINRDRFGGYTF. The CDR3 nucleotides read TGTGCCAGCAGTTACTCGATAAACCGGGACAGGTTCGGTGGCTACACCTTC.

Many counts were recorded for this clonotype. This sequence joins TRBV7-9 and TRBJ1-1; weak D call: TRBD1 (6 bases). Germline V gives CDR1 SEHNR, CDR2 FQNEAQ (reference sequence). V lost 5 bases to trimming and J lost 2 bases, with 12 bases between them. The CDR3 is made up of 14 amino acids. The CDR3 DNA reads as TGTGCCAGCAGCCTTAGACAGGCTAACACTGAAGCTTTCTTT. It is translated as CASSLRQANTEAFF.

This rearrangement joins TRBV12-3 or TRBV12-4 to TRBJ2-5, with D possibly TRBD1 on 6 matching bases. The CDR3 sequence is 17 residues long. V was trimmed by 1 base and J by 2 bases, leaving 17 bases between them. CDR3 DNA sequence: TGTGCCAGCAGTTTAGGGGTCAGACAGGACTCTCAAGAGACCCAGTACTTC. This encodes CASSLGVRQDSQETQYF.

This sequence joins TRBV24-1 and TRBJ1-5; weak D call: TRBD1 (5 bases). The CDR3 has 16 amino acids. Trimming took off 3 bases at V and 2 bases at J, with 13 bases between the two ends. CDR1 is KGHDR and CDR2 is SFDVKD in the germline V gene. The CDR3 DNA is TGTGCCACCAGTGATGCCTTTGGGGGGGGCAATCAGCCCCAGCATTTT. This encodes CATSDAFGGGNQPQHF.

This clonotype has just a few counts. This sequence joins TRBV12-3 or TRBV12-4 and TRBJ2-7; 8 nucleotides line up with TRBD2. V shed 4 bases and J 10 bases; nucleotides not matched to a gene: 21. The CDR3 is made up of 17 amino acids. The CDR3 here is CASSSGGWQDRGGLQYF. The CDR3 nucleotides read TGTGCCAGCAGTTCTGGCGGGTGGCAGGACCGGGGGGGCCTTCAGTACTTC.

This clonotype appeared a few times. As DNA, the CDR3 is TGTGCCGTTCCCAGGGGGCCGTCGACACTCACAGATACGCAGTATTTT. Its protein product is CAVPRGPSTLTDTQYF. The chain recombines TRBV2 with TRBJ2-3; 8 bases align to TRBD1. With 11 bases clipped from V and 2 bases from J, the junction kept 15 bases outside the gene matches. Germline CDR1 reads SNHLY; CDR2 reads FYNNEI. The CDR3 has 16 residues.

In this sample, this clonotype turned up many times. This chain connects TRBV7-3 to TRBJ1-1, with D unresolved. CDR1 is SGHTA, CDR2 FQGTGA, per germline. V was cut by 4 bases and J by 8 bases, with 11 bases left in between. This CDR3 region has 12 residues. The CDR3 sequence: CASSSEVGEAFF. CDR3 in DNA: TGTGCCAGCAGCTCAGAGGTAGGAGAAGCTTTCTTT. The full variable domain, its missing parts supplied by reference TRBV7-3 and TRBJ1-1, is GAGVSQTPSNKVTEKGKYVELRCDPISGHTALYWYRQSLGQGPEFLIYFQGTGAADDSGLPNDRFFAVRPEGSVSTLKIQRTERGDSAVYLCASSSEVGEAFFGQGTRLTVV.